Sequencing of this TCR beta chain was carried out in a study of T-cell memory formation after mild COVID-19. Study as a whole: For the most part, TCR clusters were specific to one donor. Whole-study results and caveats: While clones contracting from day 15 to 85 were balanced between CD4 and CD8, later expanders leaned CD4+. CM and EM subsets held most contracting CD4+ clones; EMRA held CD8+ ones.

Concerning this clonotype: Its target is unknown.

V dropped 4 bases and J dropped 6; count of bases not matched to a gene: 2. Looked up from germline, CDR1 is DFQATT and CDR2 is SNEGSKA (reference sequence). This CDR3 is built from 13 residues. Constant-segment primers served in 5'RACE that generated TCR alpha and TCR beta cDNA libraries bearing sample barcodes and UMIs. A single record per CDR3 protein comes from TCRdb applying MiXCR to the 5' RACE reads. The sample lists about 320,000 distinct CDR3 sequences, over 11% occurring once. V gene TRBV20-1 combines with J gene TRBJ2-4, with 11 bases that match TRBD1. The sample was PBMCs or a T cell subset sorted from them (not recorded which). This sequence originates from a man between 18 and 29 years old who had mild COVID-19 (a few samples of this study predate the infection). Cell type and time point are not known. DNA of the CDR3: TGCAGTGCTACTGGACAGGGGGCAAACATTCAGTACTTC. Its protein is CSATGQGANIQYF.